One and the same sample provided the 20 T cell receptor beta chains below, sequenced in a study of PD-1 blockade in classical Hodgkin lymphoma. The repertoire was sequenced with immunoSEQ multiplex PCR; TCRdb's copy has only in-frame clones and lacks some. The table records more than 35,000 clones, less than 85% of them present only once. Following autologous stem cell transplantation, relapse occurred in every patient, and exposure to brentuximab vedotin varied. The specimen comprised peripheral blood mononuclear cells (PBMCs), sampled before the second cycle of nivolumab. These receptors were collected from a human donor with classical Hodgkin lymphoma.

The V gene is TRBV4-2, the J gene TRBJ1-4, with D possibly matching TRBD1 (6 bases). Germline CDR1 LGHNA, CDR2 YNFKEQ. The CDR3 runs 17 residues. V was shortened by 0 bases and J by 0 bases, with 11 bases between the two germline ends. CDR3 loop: CASSQEHRVATNEKLFF. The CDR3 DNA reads TGTGCCAGCAGCCAAGAGCACAGGGTCGCAACTAATGAAAAACTGTTTTTT.

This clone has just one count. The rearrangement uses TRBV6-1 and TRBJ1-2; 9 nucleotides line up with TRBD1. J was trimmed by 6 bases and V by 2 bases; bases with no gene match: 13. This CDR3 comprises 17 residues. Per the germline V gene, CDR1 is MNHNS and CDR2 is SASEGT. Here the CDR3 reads CASSELGTGLRVDGYTF. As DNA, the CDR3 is TGTGCCAGCAGTGAATTGGGGACAGGGTTAAGGGTTGATGGCTACACCTTC.

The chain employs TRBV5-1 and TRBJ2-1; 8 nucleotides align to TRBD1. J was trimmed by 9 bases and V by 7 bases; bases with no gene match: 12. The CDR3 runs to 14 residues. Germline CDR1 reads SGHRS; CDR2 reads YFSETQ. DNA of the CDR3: TGCGCCAGCGCACGAACACAGGGGGTGGGTGAGCAGTTCTTC. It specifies CASARTQGVGEQFF.

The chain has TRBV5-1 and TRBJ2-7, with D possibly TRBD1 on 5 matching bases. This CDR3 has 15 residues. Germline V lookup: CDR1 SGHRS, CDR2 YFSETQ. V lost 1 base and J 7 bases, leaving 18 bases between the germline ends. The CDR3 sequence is CASSLLAAPPGEQYF. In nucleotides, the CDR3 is TGCGCCAGCAGCTTGTTGGCGGCCCCCCCAGGGGAGCAGTACTTC. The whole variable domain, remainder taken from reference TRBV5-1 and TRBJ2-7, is KAGVTQTPRYLIKTRGQQVTLSCSPISGHRSVSWYQQTPGQGLQFLFEYFSETQRNKGNFPGRFSGRQFSNSRSEMNVSTLELGDSALYLCASSLLAAPPGEQYFGPGTRLTVT.

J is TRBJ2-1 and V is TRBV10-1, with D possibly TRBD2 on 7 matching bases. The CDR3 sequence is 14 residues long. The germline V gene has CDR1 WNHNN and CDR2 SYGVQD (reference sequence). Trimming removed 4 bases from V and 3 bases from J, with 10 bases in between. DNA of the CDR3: TGCGCCAGCAGTGTGGGGGGGCGCTACAATGAGCAGTTCTTC. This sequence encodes CASSVGGRYNEQFF.

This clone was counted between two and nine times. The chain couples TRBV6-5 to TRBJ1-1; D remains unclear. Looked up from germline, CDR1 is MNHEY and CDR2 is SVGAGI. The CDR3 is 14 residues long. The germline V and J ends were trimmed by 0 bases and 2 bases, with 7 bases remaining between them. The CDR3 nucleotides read TGTGCCAGCAGTTACTCGGGTCTCAACACTGAAGCTTTCTTT. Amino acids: CASSYSGLNTEAFF.

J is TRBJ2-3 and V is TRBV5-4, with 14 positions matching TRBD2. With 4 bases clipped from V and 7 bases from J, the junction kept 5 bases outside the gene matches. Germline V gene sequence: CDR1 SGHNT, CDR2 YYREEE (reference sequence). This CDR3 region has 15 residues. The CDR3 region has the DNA TGTGCCAGCAGCCTGGGACTAGCGGGGGTAAATACGCAGTATTTT. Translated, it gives CASSLGLAGVNTQYF.

DNA for the CDR3: TGCGCCAGCAGCCTCAAGGGCCCAGATACGCAGTATTTT. Translated: CASSLKGPDTQYF. The chain carries TRBV5-1 and TRBJ2-3; no clear D. Germline loops: CDR1 SGHRS, CDR2 YFSETQ. V lost 4 bases to trimming and J lost 4 bases, with 10 bases between them. This CDR3 is 13 amino acids long. Looking up the rest from reference TRBV5-1 and TRBJ2-3 gives the full variable domain: KAGVTQTPRYLIKTRGQQVTLSCSPISGHRSVSWYQQTPGQGLQFLFEYFSETQRNKGNFPGRFSGRQFSNSRSEMNVSTLELGDSALYLCASSLKGPDTQYFGPGTRLTVL.

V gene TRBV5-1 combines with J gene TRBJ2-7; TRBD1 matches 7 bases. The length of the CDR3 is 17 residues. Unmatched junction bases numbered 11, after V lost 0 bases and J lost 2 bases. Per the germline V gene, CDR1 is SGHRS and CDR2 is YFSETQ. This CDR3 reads CASSLEIGGQAAYEQYF. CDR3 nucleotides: TGCGCCAGCAGCTTGGAAATCGGAGGACAGGCCGCCTACGAGCAGTACTTC.

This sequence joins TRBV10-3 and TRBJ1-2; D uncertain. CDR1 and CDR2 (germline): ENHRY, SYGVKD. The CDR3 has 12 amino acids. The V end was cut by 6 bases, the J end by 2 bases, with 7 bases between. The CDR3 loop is CAISGGNYGYTF. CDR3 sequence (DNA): TGTGCCATCAGCGGCGGAAACTATGGCTACACCTTC.

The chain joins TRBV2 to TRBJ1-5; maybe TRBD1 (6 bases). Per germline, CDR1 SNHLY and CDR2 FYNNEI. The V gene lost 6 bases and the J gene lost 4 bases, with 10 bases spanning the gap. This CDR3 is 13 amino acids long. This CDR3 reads CASRGTNNQPQHF. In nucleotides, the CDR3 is TGTGCCAGCAGGGGGACAAATAATCAGCCCCAGCATTTT.

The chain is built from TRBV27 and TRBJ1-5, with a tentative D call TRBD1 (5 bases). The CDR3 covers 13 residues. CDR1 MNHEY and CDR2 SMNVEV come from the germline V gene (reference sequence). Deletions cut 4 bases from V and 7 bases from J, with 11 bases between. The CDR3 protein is CASSSQGIQPQHF. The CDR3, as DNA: TGTGCCAGCAGTTCCCAGGGAATCCAGCCCCAGCATTTT.

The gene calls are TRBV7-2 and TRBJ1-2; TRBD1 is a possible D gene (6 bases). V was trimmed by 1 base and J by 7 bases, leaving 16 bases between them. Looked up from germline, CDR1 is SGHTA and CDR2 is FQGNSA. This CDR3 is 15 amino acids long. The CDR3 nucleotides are TGTGCCAGCAGCTTAGACGGGGGGCATGTTCGTGGCTACACCTTC. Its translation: CASSLDGGHVRGYTF.

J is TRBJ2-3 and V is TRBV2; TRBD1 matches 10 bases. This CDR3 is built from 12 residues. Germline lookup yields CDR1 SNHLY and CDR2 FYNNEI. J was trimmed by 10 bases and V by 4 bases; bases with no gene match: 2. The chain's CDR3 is CASSGDRGAQYF. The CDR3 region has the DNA TGTGCCAGCAGTGGGGACAGGGGTGCGCAGTATTTT.

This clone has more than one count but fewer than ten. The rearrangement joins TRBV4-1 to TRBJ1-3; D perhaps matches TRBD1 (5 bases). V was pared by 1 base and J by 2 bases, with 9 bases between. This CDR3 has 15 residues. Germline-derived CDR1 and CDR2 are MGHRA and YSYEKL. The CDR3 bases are TGCGCCAGCAGCCAAGTGCGGGACCCTGGAAACACCATATATTTT. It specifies CASSQVRDPGNTIYF.

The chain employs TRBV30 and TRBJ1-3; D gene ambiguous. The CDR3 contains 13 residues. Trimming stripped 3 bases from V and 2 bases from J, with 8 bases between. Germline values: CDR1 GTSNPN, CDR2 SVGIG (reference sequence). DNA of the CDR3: TGTGCCTGGAGGCCAAGCGCTGGAAACACCATATATTTT. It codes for CAWRPSAGNTIYF.

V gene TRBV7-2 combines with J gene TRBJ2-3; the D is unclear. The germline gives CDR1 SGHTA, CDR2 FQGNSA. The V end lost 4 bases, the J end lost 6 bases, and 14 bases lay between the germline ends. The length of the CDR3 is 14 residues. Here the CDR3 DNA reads TGTGCCAGCAGCTACATCGTTAGGGCGGATACGCAGTATTTT. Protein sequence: CASSYIVRADTQYF.

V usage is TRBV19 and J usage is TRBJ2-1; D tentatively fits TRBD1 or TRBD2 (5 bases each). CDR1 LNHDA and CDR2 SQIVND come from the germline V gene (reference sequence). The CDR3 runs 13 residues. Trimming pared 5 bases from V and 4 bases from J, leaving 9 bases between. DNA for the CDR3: TGTGCCAGTAGTGAGGGGTTTTACAATGAGCAGTTCTTC. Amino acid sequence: CASSEGFYNEQFF.

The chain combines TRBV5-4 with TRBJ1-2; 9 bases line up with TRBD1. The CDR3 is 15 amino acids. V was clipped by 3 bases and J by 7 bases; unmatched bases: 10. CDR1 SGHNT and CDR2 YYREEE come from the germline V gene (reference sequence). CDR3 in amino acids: CASSSGQGSLGGYTF. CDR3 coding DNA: TGTGCCAGCAGCTCGGGACAGGGCAGCTTGGGTGGCTACACCTTC.

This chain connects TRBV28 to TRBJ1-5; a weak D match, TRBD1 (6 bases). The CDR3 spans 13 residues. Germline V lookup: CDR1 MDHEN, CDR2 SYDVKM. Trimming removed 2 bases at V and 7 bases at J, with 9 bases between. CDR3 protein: CASSLQGWQPQHF. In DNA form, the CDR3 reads TGTGCCAGCAGTTTACAGGGGTGGCAGCCCCAGCATTTT.